This T cell receptor (beta chain) was profiled in a study of blood T cell repertoires in COVID-19. The overall study: There were acute and convalescent COVID-19 samples, and they came from the United States, Italy and Spain. Nucleic acid was either cDNA or gDNA, and it came from T cells, B-cell-depleted T cells, or PBMCs.

This CDR3 comprises 18 residues. The V end lost 1 base, the J end lost 0 bases, and 16 bases lay between the germline ends. Germline values: CDR1 LGHNT, CDR2 FRNRAP. TCRdb keeps only in-frame clones here, not all; method: immunoSEQ multiplex PCR. The table lists about 160,000 clones, around 84% of them singletons. Sequencing used peripheral blood. This receptor was identified in a human donor with acute or convalescent COVID-19. The donor label of this sample is uncertain. The rearrangement links TRBV12-5 to TRBJ2-1; a possible D gene is TRBD1 (5 bases). The DNA for the CDR3 is TGTGCTAGTGGTTTGGGACAGACGACCTTGAACTCCTACAATGAGCAGTTCTTC. It yields the protein CASGLGQTTLNSYNEQFF.